This T cell receptor beta chain was sequenced in a study of shared clonotypes between healthy human individuals. CDR1 is ENHRY and CDR2 is SYGVKD in the germline V gene. Trimming took off 9 bases at V and 6 bases at J, with 14 bases between the two ends. This CDR3 has 12 residues. Using immunoSEQ multiplex PCR, the repertoire was profiled, and TCRdb retains in-frame clones only, with some absent. This sample has fewer than 1 million clones, with around 96% found just once. Naive-designated CD8 cells lacked CD45RO, were positively enriched for CCR7, and omitted terminally differentiated effector memory CD45RA+ cells.

What was sequenced was naive CD8+ T cells sorted from blood. This clonotype was obtained from a man aged 30 to 39 in good health. The chain has TRBV10-3 and TRBJ1-2; D not resolved. The CDR3 is CAIDMPGDGYTF. DNA for the CDR3: TGTGCCATAGACATGCCCGGGGATGGCTACACCTTC.